These T cell receptor beta chains were read from a single sample in a study of CD8 T cells in Susac syndrome. MiXCR, applied by TCRdb to the immunoSEQ multiplex PCR reads, yields one record per CDR3 protein. The sample holds just under 150,000 distinct CDR3 sequences, roughly 94% seen once. Material: CD4+ T cells from PBMCs. These TCRs come from a human donor in good health. The CDR3 runs from the conserved cysteine through the conserved F or W. A D gene is named only where the DNA matches it firmly.

d_call j_call v_call cdr3_aa
- TRBJ1-2 TRBV5-1 CASSPMGANGYTF
TRBD1 TRBJ1-2 TRBV6-1 CASSGGDRANYGYTF
- TRBJ1-3 TRBV5-1 CASRPGTGNTIYF
TRBD2 TRBJ2-1 TRBV4-2 CASSRGTSGRSYNEQFF
- TRBJ1-1 TRBV6-2/TRBV6-3 CASSYSRRVNTEAFF
TRBD1 TRBJ2-5 TRBV7-8 CASSSPQGASETQYF
- TRBJ2-2 TRBV5-1 CASRTPAQGSTGELFF
- TRBJ1-1 TRBV7-3 CASSLAGENTEAFF
- TRBJ2-6 TRBV5-4 CASSLGGSSGANVLTF
TRBD1 TRBJ2-7 TRBV6-1 CASTLGTGGTGTSDGEQYF
TRBD2 TRBJ2-3 TRBV18 CASSPLTLAGGSTDTQYF
TRBD2 TRBJ2-7 TRBV12-3/TRBV12-4 CASRASGNSYEQYF
- TRBJ1-1 TRBV7-9 CASSDRRGDTEAFF
- TRBJ1-4 TRBV21-1 CASSPDPAYEKLFF
- TRBJ2-1 TRBV5-1 CASSLVGGATYNEQFF
- TRBJ1-4 TRBV5-4 CASSLGGREVKEKLFF
- TRBJ2-3 TRBV5-1 CASSPPGGTDTQYF
TRBD1 TRBJ1-2 TRBV7-8 CASTSPDRGVYGYTF
- TRBJ2-6 TRBV9 CASSAPAGANVLTF
TRBD1 TRBJ2-7 TRBV12-5 CATGTGRREQYF
- TRBJ2-3 TRBV7-3 CASSLWGNTDTQYF
- TRBJ1-2 TRBV7-9 CASSLGGYYTF
TRBD1 TRBJ1-2 TRBV27 CASSWTGPNYGYTF
TRBD1 TRBJ1-4 TRBV5-1 CASSSSRFQGADNEKLFF
- TRBJ1-4 TRBV6-5 CASSQTVTNEKLFF
- TRBJ1-2 TRBV12-3/TRBV12-4 CASSHNPGATVGYTF
TRBD2 TRBJ2-5 TRBV3-1 CASRATTGTSGETQYF
- TRBJ1-5 TRBV30 CAWSVTREEPQHF
- TRBJ1-2 TRBV20-1 CSASLSANYGYTF
TRBD1 TRBJ1-2 TRBV24-1 CATSDHGTDRTYGYTF
- TRBJ1-2 TRBV5-4 CASSRDGSNYGYTF
TRBD2 TRBJ2-3 TRBV23-1 CASSQRERTDTQYF
TRBD2 TRBJ2-3 TRBV29-1 CSVEPSGADTQYF
- TRBJ2-4 TRBV19 CASSRVQGGKNIQYF
- TRBJ2-3 TRBV30 CAWGAGVPDTQYF
- TRBJ1-1 TRBV30 CAWSGTLNTEAFF
- TRBJ2-5 TRBV29-1 CSVGVGETQYF
- TRBJ1-1 TRBV5-6 CASRFGGVLVNTEAFF
- TRBJ2-5 TRBV2 CASSEGPGTQETQYF
- TRBJ2-2 TRBV7-2 CASSAGRLALGELFF
TRBD2 TRBJ2-1 TRBV9 CASSGETLAGGREQFF
- TRBJ1-1 TRBV3-1 CASGGDGTEAFF
- TRBJ2-2 TRBV5-1 CASSLAIVLLRDTGELFF
TRBD2 TRBJ2-7 TRBV6-1 CASSGPGRNPSYEQYF
TRBD1 TRBJ1-2 TRBV29-1 CSGAGQDYGYTF
- TRBJ2-2 TRBV4-1 CASSQGLNFPTGELSF
TRBD2 TRBJ2-3 TRBV5-1 CASSLAREAQYF
- TRBJ1-3 TRBV5-4 CASSLGENTIYF
- TRBJ2-7 TRBV12-3/TRBV12-4 CASSPTGRLPSYEQYF
- TRBJ2-5 TRBV6-5 CASRPTGRRETQYF
- TRBJ2-1 TRBV7-9 CASSLKSQDNEQFF